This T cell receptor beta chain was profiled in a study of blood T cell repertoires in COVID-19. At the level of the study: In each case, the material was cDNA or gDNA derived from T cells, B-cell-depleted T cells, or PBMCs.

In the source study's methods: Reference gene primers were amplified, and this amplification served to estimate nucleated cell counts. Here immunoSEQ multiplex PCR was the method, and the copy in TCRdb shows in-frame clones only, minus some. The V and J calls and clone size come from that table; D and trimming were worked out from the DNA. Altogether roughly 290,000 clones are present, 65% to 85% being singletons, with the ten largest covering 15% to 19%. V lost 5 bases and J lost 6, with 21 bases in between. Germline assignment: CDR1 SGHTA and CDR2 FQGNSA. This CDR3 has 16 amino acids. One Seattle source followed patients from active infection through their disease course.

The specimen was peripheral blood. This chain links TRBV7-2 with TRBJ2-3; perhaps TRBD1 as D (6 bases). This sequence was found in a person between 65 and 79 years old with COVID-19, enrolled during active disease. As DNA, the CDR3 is TGTGCCAGCAGCCCTAGGGGTTTCAGGGGCGTGGATACGCAGTATTTT. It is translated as CASSPRGFRGVDTQYF.